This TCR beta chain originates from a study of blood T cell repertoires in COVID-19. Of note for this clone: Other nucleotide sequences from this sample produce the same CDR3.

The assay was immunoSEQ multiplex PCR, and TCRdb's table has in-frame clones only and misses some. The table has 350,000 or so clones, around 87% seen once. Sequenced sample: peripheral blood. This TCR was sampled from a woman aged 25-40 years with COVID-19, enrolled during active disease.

CDR3 sequence: CASSFDRVNYGYTF. CDR3 nucleotides: TGCGCCAGCAGCTTTGACAGGGTTAACTATGGCTACACCTTC. The J gene is TRBJ1-2, the V gene TRBV5-1; 7 nucleotides agree with TRBD1. Germline CDR1 is SGHRS and CDR2 is YFSETQ. The CDR3 has 14 residues. The trim removed 2 bases at V and 1 base at J, leaving 2 bases unmatched.